The 10 T cell receptor beta chains reported below all come from one sample, sequenced in a study of T cell repertoires in cytomegalovirus infection. A single record per CDR3 protein comes from TCRdb applying MiXCR to the reads. Among under 850,000 distinct CDR3 sequences, less than 40% were seen once, and the ten largest hold around 3%. The specimen sequenced was PBMCs. These receptors originate from a human donor in good health (CMV status not recorded). Some clones in this sample may be carry-over from other donors' samples.

The genes are TRBV2 and TRBJ2-7, with D possibly matching TRBD1 (7 bases). CDR3 length: 15 amino acids. The V and J ends lost 0 bases and 7 bases respectively, with 16 bases between them. Looked up from germline, CDR1 is SNHLY and CDR2 is FYNNEI. The CDR3, as DNA: TGTGCCAGCAGTGAAGCGGGGCGGGACAGCGGTGAGCAGTACTTC. It codes for CASSEAGRDSGEQYF.

This clonotype was recorded only once. The chain has TRBV6-2 or TRBV6-3 and TRBJ2-1; D remains ambiguous. The CDR3 is 14 residues long. The ends were cut back, 2 bases at V and 3 bases at J, with 8 bases in the middle. Germline V gene sequence: CDR1 MNHEY, CDR2 SVGEGT. For the CDR3, the DNA is TGTGCCAGCAGTTACGTAGGGAACTACAATGAGCAGTTCTTC. It codes for CASSYVGNYNEQFF.

This clonotype was counted only a few times. This rearrangement joins TRBV5-6 to TRBJ2-7; maybe TRBD1 (6 bases). Germline values: CDR1 SGHDT, CDR2 YYEEEE. The CDR3 has 14 amino acids. V was pared by 3 bases and J by 3 bases, with 13 bases between. Here the CDR3 DNA reads TGTGCCAGCAGCTCCCAAGGGGGAAGCTACGAGCAGTACTTC. As protein: CASSSQGGSYEQYF.

The J gene is TRBJ1-5, the V gene TRBV10-2; D is perhaps TRBD1 (5 bases). This CDR3 has 13 residues. The germline CDR1 and CDR2 sequences are WSHSY and SAAADI. V gave up 7 bases and J gave up 7 bases, with 14 bases separating them. Here the CDR3 DNA reads TGCGCCAGCACCGGCAGGGAAGGACAGCCCCAGCATTTT. It is translated as CASTGREGQPQHF.

The rearrangement links TRBV20-1 to TRBJ1-2; 8 bases agree with TRBD1. V shed 6 bases, J shed 4 bases, and the junction held 7 bases outside the gene matches. The CDR3 has 13 residues. Germline lookup yields CDR1 DFQATT and CDR2 SNEGSKA (reference sequence). CDR3 region: CSARTGGAYGYTF. The CDR3 DNA reads TGCAGTGCCCGTACAGGGGGTGCCTATGGCTACACCTTC.

This clonotype appeared many times. CDR3 amino acids: CASSNRQGTEAFF. The CDR3 DNA follows: TGTGCCAGCAGCAATCGACAGGGCACTGAAGCTTTCTTT. The chain employs TRBV7-2 and TRBJ1-1; TRBD1 agrees at 7 bases. V dropped 5 bases and J dropped 4; count of bases not matched to a gene: 4. Germline values: CDR1 SGHTA, CDR2 FQGNSA. CDR3 length: 13 amino acids.

This sequence joins TRBV18 and TRBJ1-4; D remains ambiguous. Germline CDR1 is KGHSH and CDR2 is LQKENI. This CDR3 has 15 residues. V was cut by 3 bases and J by 0 bases, with 8 bases left in between. DNA of the CDR3: TGTGCCAGCTCACCGAAGAGAACAACTAATGAAAAACTGTTTTTT. Its protein is CASSPKRTTNEKLFF.

This chain connects TRBV7-6 to TRBJ1-1; the D is unclear. Germline loops: CDR1 SGHVS, CDR2 FNYEAQ. Deletions cut 4 bases from V and 0 bases from J, with 15 bases between. The CDR3 length is 16 residues. This CDR3 reads CASSSIRTGMNTEAFF. The CDR3 DNA reads as TGTGCCAGCAGCTCCATTCGGACGGGCATGAACACTGAAGCTTTCTTT.

The chain uses TRBV4-1 and TRBJ2-1; D not resolved. CDR3 length equals 14 residues. Trimming removed 3 bases from V and 5 bases from J, with 11 bases in between. Germline CDR1 reads MGHRA; CDR2 reads YSYEKL. CDR3 in DNA: TGCGCCAGCAGCCAGGTGCTTAGAGACAATGAGCAGTTCTTC. Amino acid sequence: CASSQVLRDNEQFF.

This clonotype was observed many times. V gene TRBV6-4 combines with J gene TRBJ2-1; 10 bases are a match to TRBD2. J was trimmed by 8 bases and V by 6 bases; bases with no gene match: 10. Germline V gene sequence: CDR1 MRHNA, CDR2 SNTAGT. The CDR3 contains 15 residues. This chain's CDR3 is CASSPQSGRADEQFF. The CDR3 nucleotides are TGTGCCAGCAGCCCCCAAAGCGGGAGGGCCGATGAGCAGTTCTTC.